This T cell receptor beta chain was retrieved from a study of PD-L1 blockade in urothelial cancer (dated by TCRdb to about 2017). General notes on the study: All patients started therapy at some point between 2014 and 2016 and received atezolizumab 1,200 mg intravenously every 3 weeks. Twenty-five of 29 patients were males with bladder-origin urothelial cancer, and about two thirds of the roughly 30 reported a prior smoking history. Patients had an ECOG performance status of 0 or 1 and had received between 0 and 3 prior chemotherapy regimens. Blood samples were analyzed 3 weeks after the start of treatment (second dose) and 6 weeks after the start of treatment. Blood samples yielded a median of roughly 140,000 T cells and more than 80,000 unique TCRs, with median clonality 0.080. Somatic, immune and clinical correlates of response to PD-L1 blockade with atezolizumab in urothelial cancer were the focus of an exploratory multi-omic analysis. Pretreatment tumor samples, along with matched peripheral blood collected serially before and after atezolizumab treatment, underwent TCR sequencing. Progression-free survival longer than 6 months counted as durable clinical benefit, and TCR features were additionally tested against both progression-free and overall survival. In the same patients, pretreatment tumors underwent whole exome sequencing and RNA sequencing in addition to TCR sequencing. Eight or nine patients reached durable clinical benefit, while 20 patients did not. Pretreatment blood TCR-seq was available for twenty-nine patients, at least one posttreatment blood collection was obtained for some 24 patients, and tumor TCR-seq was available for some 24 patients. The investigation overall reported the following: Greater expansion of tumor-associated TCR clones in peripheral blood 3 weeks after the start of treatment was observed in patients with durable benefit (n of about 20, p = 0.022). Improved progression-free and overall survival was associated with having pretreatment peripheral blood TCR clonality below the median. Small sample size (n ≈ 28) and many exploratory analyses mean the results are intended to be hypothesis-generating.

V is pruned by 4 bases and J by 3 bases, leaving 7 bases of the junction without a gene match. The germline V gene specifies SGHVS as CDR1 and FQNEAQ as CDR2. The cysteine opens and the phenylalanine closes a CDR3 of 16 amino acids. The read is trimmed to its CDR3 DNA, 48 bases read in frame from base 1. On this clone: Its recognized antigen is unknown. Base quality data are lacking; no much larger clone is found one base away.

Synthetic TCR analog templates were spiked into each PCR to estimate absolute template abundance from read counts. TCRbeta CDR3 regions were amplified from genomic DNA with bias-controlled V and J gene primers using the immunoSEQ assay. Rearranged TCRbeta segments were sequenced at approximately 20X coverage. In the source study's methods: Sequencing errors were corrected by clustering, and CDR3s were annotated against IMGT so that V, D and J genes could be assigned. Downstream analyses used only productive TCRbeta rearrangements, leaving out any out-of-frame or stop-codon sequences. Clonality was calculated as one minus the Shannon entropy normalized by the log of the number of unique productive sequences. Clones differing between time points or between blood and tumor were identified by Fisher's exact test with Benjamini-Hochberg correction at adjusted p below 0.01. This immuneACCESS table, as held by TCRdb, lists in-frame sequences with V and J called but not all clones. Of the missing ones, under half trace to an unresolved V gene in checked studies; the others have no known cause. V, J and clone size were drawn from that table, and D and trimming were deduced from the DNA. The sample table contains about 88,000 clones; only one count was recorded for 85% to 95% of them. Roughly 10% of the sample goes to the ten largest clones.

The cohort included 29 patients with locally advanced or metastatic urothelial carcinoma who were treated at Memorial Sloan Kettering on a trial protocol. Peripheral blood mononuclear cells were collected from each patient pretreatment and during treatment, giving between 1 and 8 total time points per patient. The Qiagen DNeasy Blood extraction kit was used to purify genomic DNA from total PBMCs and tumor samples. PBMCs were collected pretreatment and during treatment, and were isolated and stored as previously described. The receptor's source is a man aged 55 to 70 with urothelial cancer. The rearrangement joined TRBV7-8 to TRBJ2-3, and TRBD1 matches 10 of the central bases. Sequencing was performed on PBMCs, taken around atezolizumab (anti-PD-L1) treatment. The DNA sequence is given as TGTGCCAGCAGCTGGGGTCCGGGACAGGGGACAGATACGCAGTATTTT. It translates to CASSWGPGQGTDTQYF.